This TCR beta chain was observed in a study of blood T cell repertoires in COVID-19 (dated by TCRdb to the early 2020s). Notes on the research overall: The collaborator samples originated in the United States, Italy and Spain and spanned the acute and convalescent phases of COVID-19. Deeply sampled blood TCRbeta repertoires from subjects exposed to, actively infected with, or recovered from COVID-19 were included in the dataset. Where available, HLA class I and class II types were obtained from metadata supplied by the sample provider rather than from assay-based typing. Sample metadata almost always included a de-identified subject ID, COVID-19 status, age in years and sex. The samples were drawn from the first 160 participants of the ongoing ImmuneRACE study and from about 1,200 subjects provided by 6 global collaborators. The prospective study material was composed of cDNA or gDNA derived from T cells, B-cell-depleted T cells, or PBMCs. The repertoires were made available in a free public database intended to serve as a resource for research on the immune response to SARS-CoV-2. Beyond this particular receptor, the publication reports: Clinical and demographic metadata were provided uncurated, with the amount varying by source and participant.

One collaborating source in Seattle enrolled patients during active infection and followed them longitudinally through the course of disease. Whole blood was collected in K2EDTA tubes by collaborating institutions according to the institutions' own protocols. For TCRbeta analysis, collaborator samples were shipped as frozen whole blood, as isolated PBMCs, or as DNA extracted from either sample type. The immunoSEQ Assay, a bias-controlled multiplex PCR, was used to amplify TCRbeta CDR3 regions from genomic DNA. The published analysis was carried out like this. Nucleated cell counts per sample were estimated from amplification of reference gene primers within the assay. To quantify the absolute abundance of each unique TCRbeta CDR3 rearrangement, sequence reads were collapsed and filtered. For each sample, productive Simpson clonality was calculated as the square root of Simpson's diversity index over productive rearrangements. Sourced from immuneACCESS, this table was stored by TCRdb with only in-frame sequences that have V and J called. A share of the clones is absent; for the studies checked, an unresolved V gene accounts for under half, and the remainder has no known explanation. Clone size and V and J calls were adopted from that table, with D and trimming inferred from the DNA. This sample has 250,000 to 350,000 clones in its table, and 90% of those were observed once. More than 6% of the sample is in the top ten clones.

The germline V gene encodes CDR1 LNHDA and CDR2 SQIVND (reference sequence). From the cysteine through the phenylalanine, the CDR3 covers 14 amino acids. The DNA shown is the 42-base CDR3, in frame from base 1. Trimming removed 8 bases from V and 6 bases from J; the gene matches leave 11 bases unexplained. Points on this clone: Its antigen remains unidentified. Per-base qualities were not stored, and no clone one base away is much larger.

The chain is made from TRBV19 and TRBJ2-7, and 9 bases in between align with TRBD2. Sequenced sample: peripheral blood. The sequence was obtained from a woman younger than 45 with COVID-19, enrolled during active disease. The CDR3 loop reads CASSAVAREGEQYF. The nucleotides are TGTGCCAGTTCCGCCGTTGCGCGGGAGGGCGAGCAGTACTTC.